This T cell receptor (beta chain) was sequenced for a study of T cell responses to AZD1222 COVID-19 vaccine. As for the study in general: Both about-4-week and about-12-week second-dose recipients were combined. Overall study findings and caveats: Spike-specific TCR depth and breadth grew after two AZD1222 doses.

Libraries were prepared by immunoSEQ multiplex PCR; TCRdb keeps only in-frame clonotypes and omits some of them. The data contain 80,000 to 90,000 clones, about 91% of them singletons. Comment on this clone: Its antigen is undetermined.

Trimming cost V 0 bases and J 8 bases, with 17 bases left between them. Germline V gene lookup returns CDR1 SGHRS and CDR2 YFSETQ. CDR3 length equals 15 residues. The TCR originated in an adult in good health. The chain links TRBV5-1 to TRBJ1-2; tentative D call: TRBD1 (6 bases). The specimen comprised peripheral blood, sampled on day 0 of AZD1222 vaccination. The CDR3 DNA reads as TGCGCCAGCAGCTTGGATGGCAGGGGAAACCTAGGCTACACCTTC. Translation gives CASSLDGRGNLGYTF. Filled out from reference TRBV5-1 and TRBJ1-2, the complete variable domain reads KAGVTQTPRYLIKTRGQQVTLSCSPISGHRSVSWYQQTPGQGLQFLFEYFSETQRNKGNFPGRFSGRQFSNSRSEMNVSTLELGDSALYLCASSLDGRGNLGYTFGSGTRLTVV.